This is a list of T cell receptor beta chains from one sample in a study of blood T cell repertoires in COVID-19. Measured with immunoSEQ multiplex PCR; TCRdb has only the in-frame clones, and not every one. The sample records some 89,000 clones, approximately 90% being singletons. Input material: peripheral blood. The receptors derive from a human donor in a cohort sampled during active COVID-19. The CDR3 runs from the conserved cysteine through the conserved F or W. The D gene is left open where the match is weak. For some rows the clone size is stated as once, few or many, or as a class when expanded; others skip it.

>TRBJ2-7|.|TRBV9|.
TGTGCCAGCAGCCTCCTCCCTACTAGTTCCTACGAGCAGTACTTC
CASSLLPTSSYEQYF
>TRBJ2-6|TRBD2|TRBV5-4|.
TGTGCCAGCAGCCCCCGGGGGGATTTCTCTGGGGCCAACGTCCTGACTTTC
CASSPRGDFSGANVLTF
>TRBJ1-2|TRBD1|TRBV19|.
TGTGCCAGTAGTAGACAGGGTGCCCTTTATGGCTACACCTTC
CASSRQGALYGYTF
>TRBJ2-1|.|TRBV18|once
TGTGCCAGCTCACCACGTAGGGGCTACAATGAGCAGTTCTTC
CASSPRRGYNEQFF
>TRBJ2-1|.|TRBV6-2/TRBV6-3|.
TGTGCCAGCAGCATTAACGCCCCGAGCGGCACCTACAATGAGCAGTTCTTC
CASSINAPSGTYNEQFF
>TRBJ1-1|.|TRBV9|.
TGTGCCAGCAGCGTTCGGACAGATAACACTGAAGCTTTCTTT
CASSVRTDNTEAFF
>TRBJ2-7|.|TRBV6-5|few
TGTGCCAGCATCAGCGTCGGAACTAACTACGAGCAGTACTTC
CASISVGTNYEQYF
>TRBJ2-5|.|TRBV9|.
TGTGCCAGCAGTTCAGGACACTTAAAGGGAGAGACCCAGTACTTC
CASSSGHLKGETQYF
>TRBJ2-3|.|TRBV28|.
TGTGCCAGCAGTTCTCGCAATCAGCTAGGCACAGATACGCAGTATTTT
CASSSRNQLGTDTQYF
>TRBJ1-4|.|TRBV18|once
TGTGCCAGCTCACCTACGCCCCCTACAACTAATGAAAAACTGTTTTTT
CASSPTPPTTNEKLFF
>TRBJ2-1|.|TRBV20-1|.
TGCAGTGCCGTGTACAGGGATGAGCAGTTCTTC
CSAVYRDEQFF
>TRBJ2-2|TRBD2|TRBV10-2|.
TGCGCCACCAGTAGCGGGGCGAACACCGGGGAGCTGTTTTTT
CATSSGANTGELFF
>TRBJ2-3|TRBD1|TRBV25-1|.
TGTGCCAGCAGTGTACGCCGGGACAGGGGCTGGGATACGCAGTATTTT
CASSVRRDRGWDTQYF
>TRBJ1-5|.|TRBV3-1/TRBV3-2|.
TGTGCCAGCAGCCAAGGAATGCGTCAGCCCCAGCATTTT
CASSQGMRQPQHF
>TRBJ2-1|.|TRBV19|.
TGTGCCACAAGACTAGACCTATCCTACAATGAGCAGTTCTTC
CATRLDLSYNEQFF
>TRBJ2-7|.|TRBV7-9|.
TGTGCCAGCAGCTTAGCCTTAGGCAGGGGTTACGAGCAGTACTTC
CASSLALGRGYEQYF
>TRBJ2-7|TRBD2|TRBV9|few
TGTGCCAGCAGCCCCCCAGCGGGAGAAAACGAGCAGTACTTC
CASSPPAGENEQYF
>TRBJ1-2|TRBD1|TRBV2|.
TGTGCCAGACCTCCGGGACAGGGGGCCTTAAACTATGGCTACACCTTC
CARPPGQGALNYGYTF
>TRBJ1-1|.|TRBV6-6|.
TGTGCCACCGGGGGGGGTGAAGCTTTCTTT
CATGGGEAFF
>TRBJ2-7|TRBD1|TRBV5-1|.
TGCGCCAGCAGCTTTTCGACAGGGAGCTACGAGCAGTACTTC
CASSFSTGSYEQYF
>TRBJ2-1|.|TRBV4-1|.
TGCGCCAGCAGCCTCGGACAGAGCTCCTACAATGAGCAGTTCTTC
CASSLGQSSYNEQFF
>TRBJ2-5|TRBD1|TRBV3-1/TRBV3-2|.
TGTGCCAGCAGCCACATCGAGACAGGGGGCGCGGAGACCCAGTACTTC
CASSHIETGGAETQYF
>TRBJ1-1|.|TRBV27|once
TGTGCCAGCAGTTTATCACACAGGGTGAACACTGAAGCTTTCTTT
CASSLSHRVNTEAFF
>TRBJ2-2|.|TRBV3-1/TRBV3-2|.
TGTGCCAGCAGCCATCGGGCGAACACCGGGGAGCTGTTTTTT
CASSHRANTGELFF
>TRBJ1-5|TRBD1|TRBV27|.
TGTGCCAGCAGCCCTGACAGGGTAATTGGTCAGCCCCAGCATTTT
CASSPDRVIGQPQHF